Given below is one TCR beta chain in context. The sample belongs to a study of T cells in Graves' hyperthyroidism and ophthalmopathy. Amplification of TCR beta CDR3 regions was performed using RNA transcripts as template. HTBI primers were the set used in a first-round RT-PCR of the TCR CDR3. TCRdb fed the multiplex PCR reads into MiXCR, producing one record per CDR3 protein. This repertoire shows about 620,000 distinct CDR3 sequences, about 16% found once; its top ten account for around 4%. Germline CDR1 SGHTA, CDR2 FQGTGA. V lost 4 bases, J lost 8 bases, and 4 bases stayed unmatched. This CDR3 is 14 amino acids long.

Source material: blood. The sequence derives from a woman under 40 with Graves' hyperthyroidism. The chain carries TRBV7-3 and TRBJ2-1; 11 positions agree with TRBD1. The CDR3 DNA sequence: TGTGCCAGCAGCTGGACAGGGGGCGTGGATGAGCAGTTCTTC. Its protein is CASSWTGGVDEQFF.